This TCR beta chain is drawn from a study of shared clonotypes between healthy human individuals. Only CD45RO-negative cells positively selected for CCR7 counted as naive CD8 cells, so terminally differentiated effector memory CD45RA+ cells were excluded. Generated by immunoSEQ multiplex PCR, the TCRdb table keeps only in-frame clones and is missing some. The sample gives about 1,900,000 clones, roughly 94% of which show up once; approximately 1% is in the top ten. Germline trimming cut 4 bases from V and 0 bases from J; bases unmatched to any gene: 2. Germline lookup yields CDR1 MNHGY and CDR2 SAAAGT. The length of the CDR3 is 16 residues.

The receptor was isolated from a man between 18 and 35 years old in good health. The sequenced sample consisted of naive CD8+ T cells sorted from blood. The chain carries TRBV6-8 and TRBJ2-3, with 12 bases fitting TRBD2. The chain's CDR3 is CASSSGTSGSTDTQYF. The DNA for the CDR3 is TGTGCCAGCAGTTCCGGGACTAGCGGGAGCACAGATACGCAGTATTTT.